This TCR beta chain was sequenced for a study of T-cell memory formation after mild COVID-19 (TCRdb year 2021). Regarding the research as a whole: TCR sequence clusters from the two donors were found to be largely donor specific. In a couple of donors, T-cell clones that expanded and contracted after mild COVID-19 were tracked by sequencing TCRalpha and TCRbeta repertoires over time. Two young, previously healthy adult volunteers, one female and one male, were included in the cohort.

Ficoll-Paque density gradient centrifugation was used to isolate PBMCs. Ten or more counts support this clonotype. What this receptor recognizes is not known. No base quality information exists; no much larger clone differs at one position. What the research found in general, with its limitations: Some responding clones were detected in pre-infection memory, suggesting pre-existing cross-reactive memory T cells joined the SARS-CoV-2 response. Only two mild cases were covered by the study, and larger cohorts that include severe cases with pre-infection samples were considered necessary. Whether the second-wave clones peaking on day 37 were SARS-CoV-2 specific was not confirmed. Clones contracting from day 15 to 85 had balanced CD4/CD8 phenotypes, while a second wave expanding from day 15 to 37 was biased towards CD4+. Contracting CD4+ clones appeared mostly in the CM and EM memory subsets, whereas CD8+ clones were enriched in EMRA.

V is shortened by 4 bases, J by 5 bases, and the region joining them spans 14 bases. The CDR3 numbers 14 residues from cysteine through phenylalanine. Of the read, only the CDR3 DNA is kept; its 42 bases are in frame from base 1. Taken from the germline V gene (reference sequence), the CDR1 and CDR2 loops are MNHEY and SMNVEV. Sequencer: Illumina NovaSeq 6000. cDNA libraries for TCRalpha and TCRbeta were prepared by 5'RACE using constant-segment primers, with sample barcodes and unique molecular identifiers added. Trizol reagent was used to extract RNA from every sample. Libraries were amplified in two PCR steps, with a second sample barcode and Illumina TruSeq adapters added in the second step. Sequencing of libraries was performed on an Illumina NovaSeq with 2 x 150 bp paired-end reads. In the source study's methods: Demultiplexing of reads and collapsing into UMI-guided consensus sequences were performed with migec v1.2.7. Using mixcr v2.1.11, the UMI consensuses were aligned to TRA and TRB V and J templates and assembled into clonotypes. A clonotype was counted as expanded or contracted only when both edgeR and NoisET called the clonotype significant, with the noise models trained on biological replicates. For edgeR calls, a false discovery rate-adjusted p below 0.01 and a log2 fold-change threshold of 1 were applied. As an exploratory analysis of dynamics, max-normalized trajectories of the 1000 most abundant clonotypes were examined by PCA with hierarchical clustering. Each responding clone was given a CD4 or CD8 phenotype based on the CD4+ and CD8+ repertoires, which had been sequenced separately. TCRdb redid the processing of the public reads, applying fastp at Q25 and MiXCR, and retained in-frame beta chains. CDR3 protein sequences are deduplicated, and each keeps its most common genes and DNA. The V and J calls reflect TCRdb's pipeline rather than the authors' work. The sample contains 45,000 to 65,000 distinct CDR3 sequences, 9.3% of them found a single time. 12% of the sample rests with the top ten.

This chain is built from TRBV27 and TRBJ1-2; the D gene is perhaps TRBD1, on 6 matching bases. This receptor was obtained from an adult woman who had mild COVID-19 (a few samples of this study predate the infection). The sample titles of this study are shuffled in the database, so cell type and time point are left out; the donor was told from shared clones. The specimen was PBMCs or a T cell subset sorted from them (not recorded which). The nucleotide sequence is TGTGCCAGCAGTTCCCACTTAACAGGGTATGGCTACACCTTC. Translated, it gives CASSSHLTGYGYTF.